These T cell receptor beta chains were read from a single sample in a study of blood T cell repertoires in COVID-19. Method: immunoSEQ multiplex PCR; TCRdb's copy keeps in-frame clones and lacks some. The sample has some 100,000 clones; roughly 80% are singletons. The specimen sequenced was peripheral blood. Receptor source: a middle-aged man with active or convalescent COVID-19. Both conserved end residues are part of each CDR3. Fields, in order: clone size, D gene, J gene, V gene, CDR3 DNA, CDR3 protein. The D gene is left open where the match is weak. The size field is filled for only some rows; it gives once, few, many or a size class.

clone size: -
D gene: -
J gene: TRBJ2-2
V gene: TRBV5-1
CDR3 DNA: TGCGCCAGCAGCCCGGGGCGGTCAGGGGAAGGCGGGGAGCTGTTTTTT
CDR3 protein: CASSPGRSGEGGELFF

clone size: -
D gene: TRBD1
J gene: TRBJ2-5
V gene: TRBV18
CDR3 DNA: TGTGCCAGCTCACCTGGGACAGGGGACGAGACCCAGTACTTC
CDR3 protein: CASSPGTGDETQYF

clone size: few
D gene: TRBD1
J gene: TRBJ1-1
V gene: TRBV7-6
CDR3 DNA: TGTGCCAGCAGCTTGGAAGGGCCAGGGGGTATGAACACTGAAGCTTTCTTT
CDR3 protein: CASSLEGPGGMNTEAFF

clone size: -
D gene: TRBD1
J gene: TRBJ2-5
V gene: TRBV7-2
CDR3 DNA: TGTGCCAGCAGCTTAGTCGAGACAGGGACAACCCAGTACTTC
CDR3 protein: CASSLVETGTTQYF

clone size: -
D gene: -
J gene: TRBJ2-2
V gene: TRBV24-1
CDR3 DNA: TGTGCCACCAGTGACCGGATGGGACTTACGAACACCGGGGAGCTGTTTTTT
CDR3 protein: CATSDRMGLTNTGELFF

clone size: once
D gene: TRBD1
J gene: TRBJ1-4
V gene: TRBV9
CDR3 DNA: TGTGCCAGCAGCGACGCCGGACAGGGTAGAAAAAAACTGTTTTTT
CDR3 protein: CASSDAGQGRKKLFF

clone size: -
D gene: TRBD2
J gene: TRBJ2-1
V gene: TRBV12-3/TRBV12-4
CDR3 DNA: TGTGCCAGCAGTCTGACTAGCGGCAATGAGCAGTTCTTC
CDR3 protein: CASSLTSGNEQFF

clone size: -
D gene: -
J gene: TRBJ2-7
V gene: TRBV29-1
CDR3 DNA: TGCAGCGTTGATGTGCCAGGGCAATCCTACGAGCAGTACTTC
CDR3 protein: CSVDVPGQSYEQYF

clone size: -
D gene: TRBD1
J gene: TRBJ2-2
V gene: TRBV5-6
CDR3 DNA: TGTGCCAGCAGCTCGGACAGGGGGCAGGCCGGGGAGCTGTTTTTT
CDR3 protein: CASSSDRGQAGELFF

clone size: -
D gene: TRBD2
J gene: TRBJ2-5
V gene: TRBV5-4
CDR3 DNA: TGTGCCAGCAGCTTGGCTGCGGGAGAAAGAAAGACCCAGTACTTC
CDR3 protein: CASSLAAGERKTQYF

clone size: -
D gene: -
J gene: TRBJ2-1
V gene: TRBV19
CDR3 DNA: TGTGCCAGTAGTATAGATAGCATCAGTAACAATGAGCAGTTCTTC
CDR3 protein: CASSIDSISNNEQFF

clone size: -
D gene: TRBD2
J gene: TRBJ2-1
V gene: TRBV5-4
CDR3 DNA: TGTGCCAGCAGCTTGGTACTAGCGGGAAGTGAGCAGTTCTTC
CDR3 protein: CASSLVLAGSEQFF

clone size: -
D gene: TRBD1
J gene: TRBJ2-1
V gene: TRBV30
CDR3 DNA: TGTGTCGGACAGGGGGCAGGGTATGAGCAGTTCTTC
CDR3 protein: CVGQGAGYEQFF

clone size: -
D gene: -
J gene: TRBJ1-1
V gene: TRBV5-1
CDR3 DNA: TGCGCCAGCAGCTTGTTCACAGGAAGTAACACTGAAGCTTTCTTT
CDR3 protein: CASSLFTGSNTEAFF

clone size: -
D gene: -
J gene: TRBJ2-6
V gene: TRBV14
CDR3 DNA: TGTGCCAGCGGGCCCTCTGGGGCCAACGTCCTGACTTTC
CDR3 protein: CASGPSGANVLTF

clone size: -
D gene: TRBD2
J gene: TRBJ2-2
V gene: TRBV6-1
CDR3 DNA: TGTGCCAGCAGTGACCACTCTAGCGGGATAGTTCGCCCCGGGGAGCTGTTTTTT
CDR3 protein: CASSDHSSGIVRPGELFF

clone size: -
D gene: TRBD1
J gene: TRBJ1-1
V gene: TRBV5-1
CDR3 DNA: TGCGCCAGCAGCGCCCAAACAGGGGTGAACACTGAAGCTTTCTTT
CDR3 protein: CASSAQTGVNTEAFF

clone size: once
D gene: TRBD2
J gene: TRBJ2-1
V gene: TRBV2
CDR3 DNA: TGTGCCAGCAGTGTGGGGGCTAGCGGGAGCTCCAATGAGCAGTTCTTC
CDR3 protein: CASSVGASGSSNEQFF

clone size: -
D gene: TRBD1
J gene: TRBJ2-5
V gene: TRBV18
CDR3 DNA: TGTGCCAGCTCACTTGGGACAGACCAAGAGACCCAGTACTTC
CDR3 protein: CASSLGTDQETQYF

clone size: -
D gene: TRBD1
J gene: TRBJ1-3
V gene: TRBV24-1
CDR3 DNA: TGTGCCACCAGTGACGATGGGACAGGTGACAACACCATATATTTT
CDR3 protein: CATSDDGTGDNTIYF

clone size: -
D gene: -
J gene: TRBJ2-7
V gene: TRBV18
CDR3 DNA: TGTGCCAGCTCACCCAGTAAGGACACGAACTACGAGCAGTACTTC
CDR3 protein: CASSPSKDTNYEQYF

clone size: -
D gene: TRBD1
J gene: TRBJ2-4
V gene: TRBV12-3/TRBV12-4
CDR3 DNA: TGTGCCAGCAGTCGCCGGGACAGAAGCATTCAGTACTTC
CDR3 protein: CASSRRDRSIQYF

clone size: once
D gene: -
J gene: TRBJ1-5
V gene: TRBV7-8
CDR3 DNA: TGTGCCAGCAGCTTAGAGGACAGTAGCAATCAGCCCCAGCATTTT
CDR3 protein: CASSLEDSSNQPQHF

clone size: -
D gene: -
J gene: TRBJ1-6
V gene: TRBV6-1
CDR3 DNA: TGTGCCAGCAGTGAATTAGACTTTCGGGGTTCACCCCTCCACTTT
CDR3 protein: CASSELDFRGSPLHF

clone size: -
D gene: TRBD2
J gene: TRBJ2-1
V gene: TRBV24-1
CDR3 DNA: TGTGCCACCAGTGAGAGGGGCGGGAGGCCCTACAATGAGCAGTTCTTC
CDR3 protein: CATSERGGRPYNEQFF

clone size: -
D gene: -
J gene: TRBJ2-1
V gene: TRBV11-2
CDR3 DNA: TGTGCCAGCAGCTTGCGGGGCCCTCTTTACAATGAGCAGTTCTTC
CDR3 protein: CASSLRGPLYNEQFF

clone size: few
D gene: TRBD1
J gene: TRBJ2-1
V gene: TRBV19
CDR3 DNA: TGTGCCAGTAGGACAGGGGGAAATGAGCAGTTCTTC
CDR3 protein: CASRTGGNEQFF

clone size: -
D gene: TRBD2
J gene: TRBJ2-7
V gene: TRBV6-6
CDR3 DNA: TGTGCCAGCAGTTCTAGCGGGCGCTCCTACGAGCAGTACTTC
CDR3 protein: CASSSSGRSYEQYF

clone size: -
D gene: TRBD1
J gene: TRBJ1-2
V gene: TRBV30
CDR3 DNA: TGTGCCTGGAGTGGGGACAGGGGGAGTTTTGGCTACACCTTC
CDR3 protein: CAWSGDRGSFGYTF

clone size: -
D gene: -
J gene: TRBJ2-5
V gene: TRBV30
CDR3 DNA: TGTGCCTGGAGCTACGGCCAGCACAGCTCCCAAGAGACCCAGTACTTC
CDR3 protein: CAWSYGQHSSQETQYF

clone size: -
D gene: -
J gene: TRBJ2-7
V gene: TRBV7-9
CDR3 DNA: TGTGCCAGCAGCCCCTCGGTGTCGGCGGATAGGAACGAGCAGTACTTC
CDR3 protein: CASSPSVSADRNEQYF

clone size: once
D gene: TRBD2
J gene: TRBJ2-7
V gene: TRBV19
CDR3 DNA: TGTGCCAGTAGTAGGGTAGCGGGAGGTTTGGTTGGCGAGCAGTACTTC
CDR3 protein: CASSRVAGGLVGEQYF

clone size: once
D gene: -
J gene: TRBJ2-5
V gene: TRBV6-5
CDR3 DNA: TGTGCCACTAAACTCCGGGGTCGGGAAGAGACCCAGTACTTC
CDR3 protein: CATKLRGREETQYF

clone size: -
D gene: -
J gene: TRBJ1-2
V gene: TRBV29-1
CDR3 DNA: TGCAGCGTTGCTGGGGCGTCGTTCGGCTACACCTTC
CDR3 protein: CSVAGASFGYTF

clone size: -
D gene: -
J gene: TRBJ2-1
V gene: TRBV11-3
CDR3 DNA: TGTGCCAGCAGCTTAGAGGGACAATACAATGAGCAGTTCTTC
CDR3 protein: CASSLEGQYNEQFF

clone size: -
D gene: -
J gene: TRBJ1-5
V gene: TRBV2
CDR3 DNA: TGTGCCAGCAGTGAAAGGGACAATAGCAATCAGCCCCAGCATTTT
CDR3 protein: CASSERDNSNQPQHF

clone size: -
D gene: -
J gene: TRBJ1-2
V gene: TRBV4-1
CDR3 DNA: TGCGCCAGCAGTCCTGGCTGGGGGGACTATGGCTACACCTTC
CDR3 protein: CASSPGWGDYGYTF

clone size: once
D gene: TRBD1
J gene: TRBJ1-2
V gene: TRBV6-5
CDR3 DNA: TGTGCCAGCAGTTACTTGACAGGGCGTGCTAACTATGGCTACACCTTC
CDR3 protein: CASSYLTGRANYGYTF

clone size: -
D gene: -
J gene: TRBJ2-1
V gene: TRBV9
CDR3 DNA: TGTGCCAGCAGCGCCACCTCACAGGGAAACTACAATGAGCAGTTCTTC
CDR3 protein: CASSATSQGNYNEQFF

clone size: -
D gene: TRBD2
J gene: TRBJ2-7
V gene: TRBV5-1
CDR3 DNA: TGCGCCAGCAGCTTGGCGGGACTAGCGGGTGGTTACGAGCAGTACTTC
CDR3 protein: CASSLAGLAGGYEQYF

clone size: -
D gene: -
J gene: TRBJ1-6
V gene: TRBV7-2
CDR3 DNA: TGTGCCAGCAGCTTCCCGAGCAGGGTTTATAATTCACCCCTCCACTTT
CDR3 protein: CASSFPSRVYNSPLHF

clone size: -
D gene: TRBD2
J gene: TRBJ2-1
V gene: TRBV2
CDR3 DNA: TGTGCCAGCAGTAATAGCGGGGGTGAGCAGTTCTTC
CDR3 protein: CASSNSGGEQFF

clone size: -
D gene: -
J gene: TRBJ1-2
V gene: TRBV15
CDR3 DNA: TGTGCCACCAGCAGAGATGGAGGGTATGACGGCTACACCTTC
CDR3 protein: CATSRDGGYDGYTF

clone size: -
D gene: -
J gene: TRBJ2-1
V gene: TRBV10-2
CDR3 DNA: TGCGCCAGCAGGGTGAGCTCCTACAATGAGCAGTTCTTC
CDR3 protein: CASRVSSYNEQFF

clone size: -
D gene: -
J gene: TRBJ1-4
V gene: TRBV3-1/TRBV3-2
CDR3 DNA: TGTGCCAGCAGCCAAGGGAGGACTAATGAAAAACTGTTTTTT
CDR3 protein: CASSQGRTNEKLFF

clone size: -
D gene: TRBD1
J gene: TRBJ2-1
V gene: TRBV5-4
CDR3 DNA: TGTGCCAGCAGCCCGGGACAGGACGAATACAATGAGCAGTTCTTC
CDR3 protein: CASSPGQDEYNEQFF